A single sample gave rise to the 9 T cell receptor beta chains below, sequenced in a study of tissue T cells after allogeneic stem cell transplantation. TCRdb's table, derived via immunoSEQ multiplex PCR, lists solely in-frame clones and lacks some. Among about 42,000 clones listed, around nine tenths were seen once. The sample was blood, taken before transplantation. The receptors come from a woman aged 40 to 75 who later had graft-versus-host disease after an allogeneic stem cell transplant.

The chain carries TRBV6-5 and TRBJ1-4; no clear D. V lost 7 bases, J lost 8 bases, and 20 bases lay in between. The CDR3 sequence is 15 residues long. Germline CDR1 is MNHEY and CDR2 is SVGAGI. DNA of the CDR3: TGTGCCAGCACTATATCGGGGTCGGCTACCGAAAAACTGTTTTTT. It codes for CASTISGSATEKLFF.

V and J are TRBV7-2 and TRBJ2-3; D unresolved. Trimming removed 1 base at V and 1 base at J, with 6 bases between. This CDR3 is built from 14 residues. Germline loops: CDR1 SGHTA, CDR2 FQGNSA. The CDR3: CASSLGVGTDTQYF. DNA for the CDR3: TGTGCCAGCAGCTTAGGCGTGGGCACAGATACGCAGTATTTT.

The chain employs TRBV2 and TRBJ2-7; unclear D gene. Germline V gives CDR1 SNHLY, CDR2 FYNNEI. Trimming took 8 bases from V and 2 from J, leaving 19 bases between them. The CDR3 consists of 15 residues. The CDR3 DNA is TGTGCCAGCTCCCAAACCACGACATTGGCCTACGAGCAGTACTTC. Residues: CASSQTTTLAYEQYF.

The V and J genes are TRBV30 and TRBJ2-3; 9 nucleotides align to TRBD2. The CDR3 runs 14 residues. V shed 0 bases, J shed 6 bases, and the junction held 4 bases outside the gene matches. The V gene's germline CDR1 is GTSNPN and CDR2 SVGIG (reference sequence). CDR3 protein: CAWSVGLAADTQYF. For the CDR3, the DNA is TGTGCCTGGAGTGTGGGACTAGCAGCGGATACGCAGTATTTT.

The V and J genes are TRBV6-2 or TRBV6-3 and TRBJ2-6; TRBD1 might be the D (5 bases). V was shortened by 5 bases and J by 0 bases, with 14 bases between the two germline ends. This CDR3 region has 17 residues. Germline loops: CDR1 MNHEY, CDR2 SVGEGT. The DNA of the CDR3 is TGTGCCAGCAGTCAGCAGGGTTCCTACTCTGGGGCCAACGTCCTGACTTTC. Protein: CASSQQGSYSGANVLTF.

This sequence joins TRBV16 and TRBJ1-5; TRBD1 matches at 12 bases. This CDR3 region has 16 residues. Unmatched junction bases numbered 4, after V lost 4 bases and J lost 3 bases. The V gene's germline CDR1 is KGHSY and CDR2 FQNENV. The DNA for the CDR3 is TGTGCCAGCAGCCCAGGGACAGGGGGCTCCAATCAGCCCCAGCATTTT. Residues: CASSPGTGGSNQPQHF.

The rearrangement joins TRBV4-1 to TRBJ2-1, with D perhaps TRBD1 (6 bases). Trimming took 0 bases from V and 8 from J, leaving 11 bases between them. Germline V gene sequence: CDR1 MGHRA, CDR2 YSYEKL. The CDR3 consists of 14 residues. Here the CDR3 DNA reads TGCGCCAGCAGCCAAGATCGGCAGGGGCATGAGCAGTTCTTC. Translating it yields CASSQDRQGHEQFF.

The chain carries TRBV29-1 and TRBJ1-2; D might be TRBD1 (5 bases). V was shortened by 4 bases and J by 2 bases, with 5 bases between the two germline ends. CDR1 is SQVTM and CDR2 is ANQGSEA in the germline V gene. This CDR3 contains 11 residues. CDR3 region: CSVAGNYGYTF. CDR3 coding DNA: TGCAGCGTTGCAGGGAACTATGGCTACACCTTC.

The chain combines TRBV7-2 with TRBJ2-5, with no clear D. The ends were cut back, 1 base at V and 0 bases at J, with 9 bases in the middle. This CDR3 is built from 15 residues. Germline CDR1 reads SGHTA; CDR2 reads FQGNSA. The CDR3 protein is CASSLVGLNQETQYF. CDR3 DNA: TGTGCCAGCAGCTTAGTGGGCTTGAACCAAGAGACCCAGTACTTC.